Following are 22 T cell receptor beta chains from one sample sequenced in a study of blood T cell repertoires in COVID-19. Sequenced by immunoSEQ multiplex PCR; TCRdb stores in-frame clones only, minus some. The repertoire holds about 130,000 clones, with around 87% as singletons. Sequencing was carried out using peripheral blood. All receptors come from a woman in her fifties or sixties with acute or convalescent COVID-19.

V usage is TRBV10-3 and J usage is TRBJ2-1, with a possible D match to TRBD2 (8 bases). Trimming stripped 5 bases from V and 7 bases from J, with 39 bases between. The V gene's germline CDR1 is ENHRY and CDR2 SYGVKD. This CDR3 is 22 amino acids long. The CDR3 DNA sequence: TGTGCCATCAGTCTGGACAGGAATCGCGAAGGGGCCGGGACTAGGGGAACAAATGAGCAGTTCTTC. Translating it yields CAISLDRNREGAGTRGTNEQFF.

The gene calls are TRBV6-5 and TRBJ2-7; D not certain. Germline V CDR1 and CDR2: MNHEY, SVGAGI. This CDR3 spans 14 amino acids. V was clipped by 4 bases and J by 3 bases, with 13 bases between them. CDR3 loop: CASSSPPVRYEQYV. The CDR3 DNA reads TGTGCCAGCAGTTCACCGCCAGTCCGCTACGAGCAGTACGTC.

This clone was counted between two and nine times. The rearrangement uses TRBV5-6 and TRBJ1-1; 7 nucleotides agree with TRBD1. J gave up 3 bases and V 4 bases, and 0 bases lay outside the gene matches. Per the germline V gene, CDR1 is SGHDT and CDR2 is YYEEEE. The CDR3 extends over 12 amino acids. This chain's CDR3 is CASSQGDTEAFF. The DNA for the CDR3 is TGTGCCAGCAGCCAGGGGGACACTGAAGCTTTCTTT.

This clone was counted only a few times. This chain connects TRBV11-2 to TRBJ2-7, with a possible D match to TRBD1 (5 bases). The CDR3 spans 11 residues. From germline, CDR1 is SGHAT and CDR2 FQNNGV. Between the trimmed V and J ends, which lost 5 bases and 9 bases, there was a span of 11 bases. CDR3 protein: CASSNQGGQYF. CDR3 bases: TGTGCCAGCAGCAACCAGGGTGGGCAGTACTTC.

V usage is TRBV4-1 and J usage is TRBJ1-5; D possibly corresponds to TRBD1 (5 bases). V lost 2 bases and J 2 bases, leaving 13 bases between the germline ends. CDR3 length equals 16 residues. CDR1 is MGHRA and CDR2 is YSYEKL in the germline V gene. CDR3 DNA sequence: TGCGCCAGCAGCCAATTGGCGGGGGATGGCAATCAGCCCCAGCATTTT. It codes for CASSQLAGDGNQPQHF.

The gene calls are TRBV15 and TRBJ1-6, with D tentatively TRBD1 (5 bases). The germline V gene has CDR1 LNHNV and CDR2 YYDKDF (reference sequence). The CDR3 consists of 15 residues. Trimming took off 0 bases at V and 9 bases at J, with 12 bases between the two ends. For the CDR3, the DNA is TGTGCCACCAGCAGAGATGGGGTGGGGGGTTCACCCCTCCACTTT. As protein: CATSRDGVGGSPLHF.

V gene TRBV19 combines with J gene TRBJ2-7; 12 bases map to TRBD2. The V gene's germline CDR1 is LNHDA and CDR2 SQIVND (reference sequence). The CDR3 sequence is 16 residues long. Trimming cost V 5 bases and J 0 bases; bases outside gene matches: 5. The CDR3 region has the DNA TGTGCCAGTAGTCTCGGACTAGCGGGACTCTCCTACGAGCAGTACTTC. Its translation: CASSLGLAGLSYEQYF.

The chain carries TRBV11-2 and TRBJ1-1; D gene uncertain. In germline, CDR1 is SGHAT, CDR2 FQNNGV. The V and J ends lost 5 bases and 1 base respectively, with 11 bases between them. The CDR3 consists of 14 residues. The CDR3 sequence: CASSVEGRNTEAFF. The CDR3 DNA sequence: TGTGCCAGCAGCGTGGAGGGCAGGAACACTGAAGCTTTCTTT.

The rearrangement joins TRBV3-1 (or the pseudogene TRBV3-2) to TRBJ2-1, with D possibly being TRBD1 (5 bases). The CDR3 is 15 residues long. Germline V gene data show CDR1 as LGHDT and CDR2 as YNNKEL (reference sequence). The V gene lost 5 bases and the J gene lost 7 bases, with 18 bases spanning the gap. The CDR3 DNA is TGTGCCAGCAGCTACCCAAGGGGCGTTAGGAATGAGCAGTTCTTC. As protein: CASSYPRGVRNEQFF.

The sample holds a few counts of this clone. The chain couples TRBV29-1 to TRBJ2-1, with D possibly TRBD1 on 6 matching bases. The germline V and J ends were trimmed by 5 bases and 6 bases, with 14 bases remaining between them. The CDR3 runs 13 residues. Germline V gene sequence: CDR1 SQVTM, CDR2 ANQGSEA. CDR3 bases: TGCAGCGTTTACAGGGCAACGATCAATGAGCAGTTCTTC. It specifies CSVYRATINEQFF.

The chain joins TRBV27 to TRBJ2-7; D call uncertain. Between the trimmed V and J ends, which lost 0 bases and 4 bases, there was a span of 13 bases. CDR3 length: 15 residues. Germline lookup yields CDR1 MNHEY and CDR2 SMNVEV (reference sequence). CDR3 sequence (DNA): TGTGCCAGCAGTTTATCGGGTATAACAGCTTACGAGCAGTACGTC. Encoded protein: CASSLSGITAYEQYV.

The gene calls are TRBV7-8 and TRBJ2-1; TRBD2 might be the D (6 bases). CDR1 is SGHVS, CDR2 FQNEAQ, per germline. With 4 bases removed from V and 4 bases from J, the gap between germline ends came to 14 bases. The CDR3 is 15 amino acids. The CDR3 DNA reads as TGTGCCAGCAGCTACGGGGGTGTTGGGTACAATGAGCAGTTCTTC. This translates into CASSYGGVGYNEQFF. Full variable domain (missing parts from reference TRBV7-8 and TRBJ2-1): GAGVSQSPRYKVAKRGQDVALRCDPISGHVSLFWYQQALGQGPEFLTYFQNEAQLDKSGLPSDRFFAERPEGSVSTLKIQRTQQEDSAVYLCASSYGGVGYNEQFFGPGTRLTVL.

The chain employs TRBV7-2 and TRBJ2-7; 9 nucleotides line up with TRBD1. Trimming took 5 bases from V and 4 from J; bases not matched to a gene: 6. The CDR3 sequence is 14 residues long. Germline V CDR1 and CDR2: SGHTA, FQGNSA. The CDR3 sequence: CASSPSTGGYEQYF. In DNA form, the CDR3 reads TGTGCCAGCAGCCCCTCGACAGGGGGGTACGAGCAGTACTTC.

This clone was seen a single time. An end of the junction differs from the germline gene, which may be a read error. The rearrangement uses TRBV5-6 and TRBJ2-5; D remains ambiguous. The CDR3 is 13 amino acids. Germline assignment: CDR1 SGHDT and CDR2 YYEEEE. CDR3 bases: TGTTCCAGCAGCATACTCCAAGAAGAGACCCAGTACTTC. Amino acid sequence: CSSSILQEETQYF.

V gene TRBV2 combines with J gene TRBJ1-2; no clear D gene. Germline CDR1 SNHLY, CDR2 FYNNEI. CDR3 length: 14 residues. V lost 0 bases and J 2 bases, leaving 7 bases between the germline ends. CDR3: CASSEAGTNYGYTF. In DNA form, the CDR3 reads TGTGCCAGCAGTGAAGCGGGCACAAACTATGGCTACACCTTC.

The V gene is TRBV5-1, the J gene TRBJ2-7; TRBD1 matches at 8 bases. V trimming: 3 bases; J trimming: 0 bases; junction bases outside the gene matches: 11. The germline V gene has CDR1 SGHRS and CDR2 YFSETQ. The length of the CDR3 is 17 residues. The CDR3 DNA sequence: TGCGCCAGCAGCTCGCAGGATACAGGGGGTTTCTCCTACGAGCAGTACTTC. Protein product: CASSSQDTGGFSYEQYF.

V is TRBV7-3 and J is TRBJ2-2; TRBD2 is a possible D gene (5 bases). Germline CDR1 and CDR2: SGHTA and FQGTGA. This CDR3 is built from 14 residues. V was pared by 5 bases and J by 2 bases, with 9 bases between. The CDR3 reads CASSRDYNTGELFF. Here the CDR3 DNA reads TGTGCCAGCAGCCGTGACTATAACACCGGGGAGCTGTTTTTT.

Turning to this clone: Other DNA variants within this sample encode the same CDR3. J is TRBJ2-5 and V is TRBV9, with 12 bases aligning to TRBD2. Per germline, CDR1 SGDLS and CDR2 YYNGEE. J gave up 4 bases and V 2 bases, and 6 bases lay outside the gene matches. The CDR3 contains 16 residues. CDR3 amino acids: CASSVALAGGTETQYF. CDR3 bases: TGTGCCAGCAGCGTGGCACTAGCGGGAGGTACAGAGACCCAGTACTTC.

The chain is built from TRBV3-1 (or the pseudogene TRBV3-2) and TRBJ2-5; no firm D call. Germline V gene sequence: CDR1 LGHDT, CDR2 YNNKEL (reference sequence). CDR3 length equals 14 residues. V was pared by 4 bases and J by 9 bases, with 18 bases between. The CDR3: CASSLPGGRRPQYF. The CDR3 region has the DNA TGTGCCAGCAGCCTTCCCGGCGGTCGGCGGCCCCAGTACTTC.

The V and J genes are TRBV24-1 and TRBJ2-2, with no clear D. The CDR3 spans 13 residues. Germline lookup yields CDR1 KGHDR and CDR2 SFDVKD. V gave up 5 bases and J gave up 4 bases, with 7 bases separating them. CDR3 nucleotides: TGTGCCACCAGTGTAACAGTCACCGGGGAGCTGTTTTTT. It is translated as CATSVTVTGELFF.

This rearrangement joins TRBV19 to TRBJ2-4; possibly TRBD1 for D (5 bases). The CDR3 runs to 15 residues. The germline V and J ends were trimmed by 5 bases and 0 bases, with 11 bases remaining between them. CDR1 and CDR2 (germline): LNHDA, SQIVND (reference sequence). The CDR3 loop is CASSRQLLAKNIQYF. CDR3 nucleotide sequence: TGTGCCAGTAGTCGACAGCTTCTAGCCAAAAACATTCAGTACTTC.

The V and J genes are TRBV15 and TRBJ2-1; TRBD2 is a possible D gene (6 bases). V was trimmed by 0 bases and J by 1 base, leaving 13 bases between them. This CDR3 has 17 residues. CDR1 and CDR2 (germline): LNHNV, YYDKDF (reference sequence). The CDR3 nucleotides read TGTGCCACCAGCAGAGATGTGCGGGACGGTTCCTACAATGAGCAGTTCTTC. This sequence encodes CATSRDVRDGSYNEQFF.